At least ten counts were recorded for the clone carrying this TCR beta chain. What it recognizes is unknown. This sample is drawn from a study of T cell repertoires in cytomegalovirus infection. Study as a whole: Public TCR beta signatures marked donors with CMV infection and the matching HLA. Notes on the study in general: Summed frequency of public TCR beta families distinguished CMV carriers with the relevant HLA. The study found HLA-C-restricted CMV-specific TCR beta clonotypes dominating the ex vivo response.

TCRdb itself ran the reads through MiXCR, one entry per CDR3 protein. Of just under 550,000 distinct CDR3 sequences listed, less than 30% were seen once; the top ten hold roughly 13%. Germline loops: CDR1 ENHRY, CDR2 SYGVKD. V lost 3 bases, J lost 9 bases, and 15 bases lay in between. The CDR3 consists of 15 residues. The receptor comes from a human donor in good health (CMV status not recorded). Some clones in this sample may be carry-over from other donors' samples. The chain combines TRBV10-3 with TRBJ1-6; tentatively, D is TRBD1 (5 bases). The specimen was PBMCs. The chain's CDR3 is CAISDRGRDSSPLHF. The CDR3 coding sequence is TGTGCCATCAGTGATAGGGGCAGGGACTCTTCACCCCTCCACTTT.